The present T cell receptor (beta chain) was sequenced within a study of T cells in Graves' hyperthyroidism and ophthalmopathy. This clonotype was seen repeatedly, ten times or more. Trimming cost V 1 base and J 2 bases, with 10 bases left between them. Per the germline V gene, CDR1 is SEHNR and CDR2 is FQNEAQ (reference sequence). The CDR3 is 15 amino acids. Exclusion of patients followed from uncontrolled infection, other autoimmune disease, pregnancy or lactation. Out of approximately 10 ml of fresh peripheral blood came the PBMCs. RNA transcripts gave rise to amplified TCR beta CDR3 regions. The HTBI set primed first-round TCR CDR3 RT-PCR. From the multiplex PCR reads, TCRdb called clonotypes with MiXCR, one entry per CDR3 protein. This sample carries around 240,000 distinct CDR3 sequences, 16% of them seen once, and the ten largest clones take under 35%.

The clonotype originates from a woman under 30 with Graves' ophthalmopathy. The chain employs TRBV7-9 and TRBJ2-3; tentative D call: TRBD1 (6 bases). The sample comprised blood. CDR3 residues: CASSLGGLSTDTQYF. DNA of the CDR3: TGTGCCAGCAGCTTAGGGGGGCTCTCCACAGATACGCAGTATTTT.